The 11 T cell receptor beta chains below come from one sample, sequenced in a study of TIL therapy for anti-PD-1-resistant metastatic lung cancer. The immunoSEQ assay was v3. Data came from immunoSEQ multiplex PCR; TCRdb stores just in-frame clones and leaves some out. The table lists roughly 60,000 clones, 87% of them singletons. The time point is: pre-treatment sample, taken before nivolumab and TIL therapy. The sequencing used blood, collected at baseline. The receptors come from a person aged 25 to 85 with non-small cell lung cancer.

This clone came up once. The conserved closing phenylalanine or tryptophan is absent in this CDR3, likely reflecting a read error. The limits of the CDR3 on the DNA are not certain, so only TCRdb's listed CDR3 is given. The chain combines TRBV10-3 with TRBJ2-3; TRBD2 was called by the table and not checked on the DNA. CDR1 ENHRY and CDR2 SYGVKD come from the germline V gene. From its first to its last residue, the CDR3 has 12 amino acids. The CDR3 is CATSNVTGLAVY.

The table lists this clone with a few counts. The chain recombines TRBV7-2 with TRBJ2-7, with D possibly called TRBD1 or TRBD2 (7 bases each). CDR1 and CDR2 from the germline V gene are SGHTA and FQGNSA. Trimming took 5 bases from V and 2 from J, leaving 16 bases between them. This CDR3 contains 15 residues. This CDR3 is CASSPSGGGTYEQYF. DNA for the CDR3: TGTGCCAGCAGCCCCTCAGGGGGGGGAACCTACGAGCAGTACTTC.

V is TRBV5-1 and J is TRBJ2-3; possibly TRBD1 for D (7 bases). Germline values: CDR1 SGHRS, CDR2 YFSETQ. The CDR3 runs 15 residues. V lost 4 bases to trimming and J lost 2 bases, with 14 bases between them. The CDR3, as DNA: TGCGCCAGCAGCGCATCAGGGGGGTACACAGATACGCAGTATTTT. This encodes CASSASGGYTDTQYF. Based on the CDR3 plus reference TRBV5-1 and TRBJ2-3, the full variable domain is KAGVTQTPRYLIKTRGQQVTLSCSPISGHRSVSWYQQTPGQGLQFLFEYFSETQRNKGNFPGRFSGRQFSNSRSEMNVSTLELGDSALYLCASSASGGYTDTQYFGPGTRLTVL.

The chain carries TRBV25-1 and TRBJ2-1; 12 positions match TRBD1. Germline lookup yields CDR1 MGHDK and CDR2 SYGVNS. This CDR3 is 14 amino acids long. The V segment lost 7 bases and the J segment 7 bases; nucleotides outside the gene matches: 5. CDR3 amino acids: CASKGQGAQNEQFF. The DNA of the CDR3 is TGTGCCAGCAAGGGACAGGGGGCCCAGAATGAGCAGTTCTTC.

This chain joins TRBV9 and TRBJ2-1; the D is unclear. CDR1 and CDR2 from the germline V gene are SGDLS and YYNGEE. Trimming cost V 4 bases and J 8 bases, with 13 bases left between them. The CDR3 has 13 residues. The CDR3 sequence: CASSLLGNDEQFF. DNA for the CDR3: TGTGCCAGCAGCCTATTAGGGAACGATGAGCAGTTCTTC. Complete variable domain (other parts from reference TRBV9 and TRBJ2-1): DSGVTQTPKHLITATGQRVTLRCSPRSGDLSVYWYQQSLDQGLQFLIQYYNGEERAKGNILERFSAQQFPDLHSELNLSSLELGDSALYFCASSLLGNDEQFFGPGTRLTVL.

In this sample, this clone turned up once. This chain uses TRBV27 with TRBJ1-2; unclear D gene. V lost 0 bases, J lost 6 bases, and 8 bases lay in between. CDR3 length: 13 residues. Germline loops: CDR1 MNHEY, CDR2 SMNVEV (reference sequence). CDR3 in amino acids: CASSLSRKDGYTF. CDR3 coding DNA: TGTGCCAGCAGTTTATCCCGGAAGGATGGCTACACCTTC.

V and J are TRBV29-1 and TRBJ2-2; D may be TRBD2 (6 bases). Germline V CDR1 and CDR2: SQVTM, ANQGSEA. CDR3 size: 14 residues. Trimming took 6 bases from V and 2 from J, leaving 13 bases between them. In DNA, the CDR3 is TGCAGCGTAGCGGGCAGATTAAACACCGGGGAGCTGTTTTTT. Protein sequence: CSVAGRLNTGELFF.

The chain is built from TRBV18 and TRBJ1-2; no clear D. CDR3 length: 16 residues. Trimming left V 1 base short and J 4 bases short, with 16 bases between. Germline V gene sequence: CDR1 KGHSH, CDR2 LQKENI. The CDR3 reads CASSPRKAPVGYGYTF. The CDR3 DNA reads as TGTGCCAGCTCACCACGGAAGGCCCCGGTTGGCTATGGCTACACCTTC.

The chain combines TRBV7-9 with TRBJ1-2; D unresolved. V was trimmed by 0 bases and J by 3 bases, leaving 5 bases between them. This CDR3 contains 13 residues. The germline gives CDR1 SEHNR, CDR2 FQNEAQ (reference sequence). CDR3 residues: CASSLATDYGYTF. The CDR3 coding sequence is TGTGCCAGCAGCTTAGCAACAGACTATGGCTACACCTTC. The whole variable domain, remainder taken from reference TRBV7-9 and TRBJ1-2, is DTGVSQNPRHKITKRGQNVTFRCDPISEHNRLYWYRQTLGQGPEFLTYFQNEAQLEKSRLLSDRFSAERPKGSFSTLEIQRTEQGDSAMYLCASSLATDYGYTFGSGTRLTVV.

The J gene is TRBJ1-5, the V gene TRBV7-8; D not certain. This CDR3 has 12 residues. The germline V and J ends were trimmed by 6 bases and 14 bases, with 17 bases remaining between them. Germline CDR1 reads SGHVS; CDR2 reads FQNEAQ. CDR3 in amino acids: CASSLDAGDKHF. The CDR3 DNA sequence: TGTGCCAGCAGTCTCGATGCCGGAGATAAGCATTTT.

The V and J genes are TRBV4-2 and TRBJ1-1; D gene ambiguous. The germline V gene encodes CDR1 LGHNA and CDR2 YNFKEQ. This CDR3 comprises 14 residues. Trimming removed 1 base from V and 8 bases from J, with 14 bases in between. This CDR3 is CASSQVGGRIEAFF. CDR3 nucleotide sequence: TGTGCCAGCAGCCAAGTGGGTGGAAGGATCGAAGCTTTCTTT.